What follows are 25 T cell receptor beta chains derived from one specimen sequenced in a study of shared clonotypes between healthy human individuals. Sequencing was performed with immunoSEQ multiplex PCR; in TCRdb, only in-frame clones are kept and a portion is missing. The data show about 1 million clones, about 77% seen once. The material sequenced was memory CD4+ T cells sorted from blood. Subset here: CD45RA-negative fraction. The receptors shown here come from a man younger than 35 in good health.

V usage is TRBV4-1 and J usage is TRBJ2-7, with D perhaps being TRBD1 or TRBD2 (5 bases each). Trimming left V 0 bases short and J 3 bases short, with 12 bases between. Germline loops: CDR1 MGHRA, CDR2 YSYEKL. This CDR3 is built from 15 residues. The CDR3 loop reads CASSQDEGSNYEQYF. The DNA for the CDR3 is TGCGCCAGCAGCCAAGATGAGGGGAGCAACTACGAGCAGTACTTC.

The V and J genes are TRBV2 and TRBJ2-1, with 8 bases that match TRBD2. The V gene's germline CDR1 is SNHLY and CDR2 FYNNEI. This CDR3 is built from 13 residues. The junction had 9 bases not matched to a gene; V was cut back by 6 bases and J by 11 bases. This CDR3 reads CASRPAAGGKQFF. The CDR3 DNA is TGTGCCAGCAGGCCGGCCGCGGGGGGAAAGCAGTTCTTC.

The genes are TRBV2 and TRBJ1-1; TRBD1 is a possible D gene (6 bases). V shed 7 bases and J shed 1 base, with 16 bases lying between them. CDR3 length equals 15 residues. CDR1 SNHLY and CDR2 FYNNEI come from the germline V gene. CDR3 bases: TGTGCCAGCACCCGGGACAAAGTGACGAACACTGAAGCTTTCTTT. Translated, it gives CASTRDKVTNTEAFF.

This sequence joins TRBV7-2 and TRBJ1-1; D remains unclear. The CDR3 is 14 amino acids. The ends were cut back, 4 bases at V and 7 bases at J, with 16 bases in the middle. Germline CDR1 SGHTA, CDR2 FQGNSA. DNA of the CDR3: TGTGCCAGCAGCTCCCCCTCTGGTGCCGGTGAAGCTTTCTTT. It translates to CASSSPSGAGEAFF.

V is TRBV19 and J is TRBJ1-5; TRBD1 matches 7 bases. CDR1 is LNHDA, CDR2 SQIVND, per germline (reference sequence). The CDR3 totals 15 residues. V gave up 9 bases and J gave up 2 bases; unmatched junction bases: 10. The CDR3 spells CASQTGTGGNQPQHF. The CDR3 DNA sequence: TGTGCCAGCCAGACAGGGACGGGTGGCAATCAGCCCCAGCATTTT.

CDR3 nucleotide sequence: TGCGCCAGCAGCCAAGCCCGTACGCCCGAGCAGTACTTC. Translation: CASSQARTPEQYF. The chain carries TRBV4-3 and TRBJ2-7, with D unresolved. The CDR3 consists of 13 residues. The germline gives CDR1 LGHNA, CDR2 YSLEER. V lost 1 base and J 6 bases, leaving 10 bases between the germline ends.

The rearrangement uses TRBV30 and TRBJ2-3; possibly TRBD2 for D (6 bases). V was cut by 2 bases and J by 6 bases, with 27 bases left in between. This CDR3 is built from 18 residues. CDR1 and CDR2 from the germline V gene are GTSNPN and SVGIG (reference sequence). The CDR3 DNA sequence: TGTGCCTGGAGTCCCAATGCTTTGGGCGGAGGGAGGTTGGATACGCAGTATTTT. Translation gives CAWSPNALGGGRLDTQYF.

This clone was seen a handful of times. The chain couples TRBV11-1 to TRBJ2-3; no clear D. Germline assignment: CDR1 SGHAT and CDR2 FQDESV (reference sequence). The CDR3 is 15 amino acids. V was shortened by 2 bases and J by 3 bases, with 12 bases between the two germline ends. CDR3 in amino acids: CASSLFVLETDTQYF. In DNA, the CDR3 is TGTGCCAGCAGCTTATTTGTCCTGGAGACAGATACGCAGTATTTT.

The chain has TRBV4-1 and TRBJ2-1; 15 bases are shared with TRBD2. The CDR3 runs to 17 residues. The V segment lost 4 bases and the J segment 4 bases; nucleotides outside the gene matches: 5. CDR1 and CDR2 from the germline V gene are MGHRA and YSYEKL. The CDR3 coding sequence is TGCGCCAGCAGCCGCGGACTAGCGGGGGGGGATTACAATGAGCAGTTCTTC. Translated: CASSRGLAGGDYNEQFF.

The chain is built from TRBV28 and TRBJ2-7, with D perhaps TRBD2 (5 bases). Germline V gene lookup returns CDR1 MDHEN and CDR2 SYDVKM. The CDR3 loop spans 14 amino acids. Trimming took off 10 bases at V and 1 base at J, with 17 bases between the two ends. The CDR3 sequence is CATKSSGLSYEQYF. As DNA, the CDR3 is TGTGCCACCAAAAGTTCGGGGTTATCCTACGAGCAGTACTTC.

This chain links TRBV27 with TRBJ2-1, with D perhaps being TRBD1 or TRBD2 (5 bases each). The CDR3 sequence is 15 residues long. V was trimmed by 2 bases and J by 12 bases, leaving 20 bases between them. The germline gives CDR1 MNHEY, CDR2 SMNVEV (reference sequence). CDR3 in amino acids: CASSLTDFGATVQFF. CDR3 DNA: TGTGCCAGCAGTTTAACAGACTTCGGGGCGACCGTGCAGTTCTTC.

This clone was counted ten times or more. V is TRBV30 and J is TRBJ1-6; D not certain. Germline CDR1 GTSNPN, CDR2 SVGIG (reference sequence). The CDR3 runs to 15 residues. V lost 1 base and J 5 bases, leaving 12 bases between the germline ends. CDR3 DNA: TGTGCCTGGAGTGAGGTAGGAAGGAATAATTCACCCCTCCACTTT. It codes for CAWSEVGRNNSPLHF.

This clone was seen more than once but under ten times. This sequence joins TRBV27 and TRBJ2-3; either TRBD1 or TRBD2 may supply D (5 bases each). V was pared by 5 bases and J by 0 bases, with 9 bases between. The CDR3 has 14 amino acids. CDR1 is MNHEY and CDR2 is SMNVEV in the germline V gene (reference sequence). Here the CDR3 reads CASSPWGSTDTQYF. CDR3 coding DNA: TGTGCCAGCAGTCCATGGGGGAGCACAGATACGCAGTATTTT.

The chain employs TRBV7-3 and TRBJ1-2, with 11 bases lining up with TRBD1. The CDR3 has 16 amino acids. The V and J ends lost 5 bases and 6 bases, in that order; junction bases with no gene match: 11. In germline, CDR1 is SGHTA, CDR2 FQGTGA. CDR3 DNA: TGTGCCAGCAGCCGGACAGGGGGCGCAGGGTTGGATGGCTACACCTTC. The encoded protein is CASSRTGGAGLDGYTF.

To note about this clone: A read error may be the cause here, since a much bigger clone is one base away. CDR3 residues: CASSFNPTDTQYF. The CDR3 nucleotides read TGTGCCAGCAGCTTTAACCCCACAGATACGCAGTATTTT. The chain uses TRBV7-2 and TRBJ2-3; D ambiguous. The CDR3 covers 13 residues. The V and J ends lost 3 bases and 2 bases respectively, with 6 bases between them. CDR1 is SGHTA and CDR2 is FQGNSA in the germline V gene.

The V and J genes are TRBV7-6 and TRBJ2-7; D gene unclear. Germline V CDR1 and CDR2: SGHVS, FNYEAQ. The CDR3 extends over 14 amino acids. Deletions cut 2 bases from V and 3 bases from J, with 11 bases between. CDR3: CASSLTEGNYEQYF. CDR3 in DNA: TGTGCCAGCAGCTTAACCGAAGGAAACTACGAGCAGTACTTC.

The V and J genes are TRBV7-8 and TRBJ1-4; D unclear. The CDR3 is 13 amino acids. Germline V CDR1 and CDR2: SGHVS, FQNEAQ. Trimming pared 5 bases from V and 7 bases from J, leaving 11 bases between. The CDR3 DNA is TGTGCCAGCAGCCTGATACAAGGTGAAAAACTGTTTTTT. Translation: CASSLIQGEKLFF.

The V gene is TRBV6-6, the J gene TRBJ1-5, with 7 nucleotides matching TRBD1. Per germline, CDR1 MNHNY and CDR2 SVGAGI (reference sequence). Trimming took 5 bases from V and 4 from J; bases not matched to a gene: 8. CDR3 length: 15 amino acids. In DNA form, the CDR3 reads TGTGCCAGCAGTCGGACCGGGACAGCGAATCAGCCCCAGCATTTT. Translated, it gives CASSRTGTANQPQHF.

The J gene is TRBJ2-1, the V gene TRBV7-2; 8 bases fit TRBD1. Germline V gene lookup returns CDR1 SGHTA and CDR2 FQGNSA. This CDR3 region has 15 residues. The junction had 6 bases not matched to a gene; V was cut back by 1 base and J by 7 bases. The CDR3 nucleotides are TGTGCCAGCAGCTTAGAGGCAGGGGGCCGGAATGAGCAGTTCTTC. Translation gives CASSLEAGGRNEQFF.

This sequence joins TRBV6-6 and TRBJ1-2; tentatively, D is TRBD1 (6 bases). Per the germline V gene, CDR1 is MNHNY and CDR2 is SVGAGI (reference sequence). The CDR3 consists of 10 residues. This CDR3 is CVAVGAGYTF. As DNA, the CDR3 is TGTGTCGCGGTGGGGGCTGGCTACACCTTC.

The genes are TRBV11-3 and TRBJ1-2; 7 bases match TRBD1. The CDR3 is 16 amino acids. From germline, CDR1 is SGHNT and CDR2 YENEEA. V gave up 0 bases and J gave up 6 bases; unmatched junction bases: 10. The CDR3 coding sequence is TGTGCCAGCAGCTTAGAAAAAGACAGGGAGGAGGATGGCTACACCTTC. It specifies CASSLEKDREEDGYTF.

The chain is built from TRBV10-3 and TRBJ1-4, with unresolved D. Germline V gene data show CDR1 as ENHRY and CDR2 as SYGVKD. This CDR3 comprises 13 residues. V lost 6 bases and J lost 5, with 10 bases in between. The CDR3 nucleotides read TGTGCCATCAGCCCAGGACCAAATGAAAAACTGTTTTTT. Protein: CAISPGPNEKLFF.

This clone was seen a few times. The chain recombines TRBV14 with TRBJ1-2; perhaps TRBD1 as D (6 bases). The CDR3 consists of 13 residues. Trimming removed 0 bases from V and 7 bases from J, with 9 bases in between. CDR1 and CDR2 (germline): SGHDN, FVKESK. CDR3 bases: TGTGCCAGCAGCCAAGATCGAGGGGGTGGCTACACCTTC. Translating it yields CASSQDRGGGYTF.

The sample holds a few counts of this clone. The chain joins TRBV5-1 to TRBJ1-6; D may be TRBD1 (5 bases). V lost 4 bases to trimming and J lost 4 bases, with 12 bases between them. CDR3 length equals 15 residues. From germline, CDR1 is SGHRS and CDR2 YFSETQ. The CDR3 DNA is TGCGCCAGCAGCCCGGACACGACGTATAATTCACCCCTCCACTTT. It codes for CASSPDTTYNSPLHF.

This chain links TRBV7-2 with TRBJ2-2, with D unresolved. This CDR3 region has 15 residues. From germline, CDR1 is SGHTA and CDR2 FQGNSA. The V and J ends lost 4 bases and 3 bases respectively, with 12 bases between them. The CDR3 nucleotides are TGTGCCAGCAGCTCACTTCCTGGGTACACCGGGGAGCTGTTTTTT. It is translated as CASSSLPGYTGELFF.